This entry features one TCR beta chain sequence. In the authors' methods: Counts of nucleated cells, estimated from reference gene primer amplification, were obtained. Using immunoSEQ multiplex PCR, the repertoire was profiled, and TCRdb retains in-frame clones only, with some absent. That table is the source of V, J and clone size, and D and trimming were worked out from the DNA. The sample lists approximately 210,000 clones, about 88% occurring once. The sample belongs to a study of blood T cell repertoires in COVID-19. For the study at large: There were acute and convalescent COVID-19 samples, and they came from the United States, Italy and Spain.

CDR3 length equals 14 residues. The V gene's germline CDR1 is MNHEY and CDR2 SVGAGI. V lost 9 bases and J lost 14; bases outside the gene matches: 18. This TCR was recovered from a man in his forties with acute or convalescent COVID-19. The sample comprised peripheral blood. V is TRBV6-5 and J is TRBJ2-1; TRBD2 matches at 8 bases. The CDR3: CASLRGLDLLDKFF. The CDR3 DNA follows: TGTGCCAGTCTCCGGGGACTAGATCTGTTGGATAAGTTCTTC.